This T cell receptor (beta chain) was found in a study of T cells after yellow fever vaccination. About the research overall: When fractions had low cell numbers, they were prepared with SMART-Seq v4 Ultra Low Input. Findings of the study overall: Abundant contaminating clonotypes from the bulk population could appear in FACS-sorted repertoires. Clonotypes shared by both compartments, CD4 and CD8, made up a small share.

Trimming cost V 11 bases and J 2 bases, with 25 bases left between them. This CDR3 is built from 17 residues. Germline CDR1 is SGHVT and CDR2 is SQSDAQ. As TCR cDNA was made by 5'RACE template switching, a universal primer site and UMIs were added. TCRdb reanalysed the 5' RACE reads using MiXCR and keeps one entry per CDR3 protein. The sample holds over 110,000 distinct CDR3 sequences, 7.7% seen once. Turning to this clonotype: No antigen is known for it.

This TCR was sampled from a man under 40 who received the YFV17D yellow fever vaccine. This chain joins TRBV7-4 and TRBJ2-1; weak D call: TRBD1 (5 bases). This material consisted of CD4+ T cells sorted from PBMCs, taken 5 days after the yellow fever booster vaccination. CDR3 amino acids: CASTKQISWTPYNEQFF. CDR3 DNA: TGTGCCTCCACCAAGCAAATCTCCTGGACACCCTACAATGAGCAGTTCTTC.